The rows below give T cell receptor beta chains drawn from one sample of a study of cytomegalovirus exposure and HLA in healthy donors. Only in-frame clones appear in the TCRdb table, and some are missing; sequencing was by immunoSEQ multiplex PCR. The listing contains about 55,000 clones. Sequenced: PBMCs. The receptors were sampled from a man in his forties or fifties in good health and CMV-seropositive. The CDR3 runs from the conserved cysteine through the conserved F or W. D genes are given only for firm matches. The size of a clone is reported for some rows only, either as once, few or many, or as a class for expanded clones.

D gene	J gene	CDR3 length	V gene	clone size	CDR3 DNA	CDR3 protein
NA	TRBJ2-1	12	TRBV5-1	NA	TGCGCCAGCAGTTTAAACAGGGATGAGCAGTTCTTC	CASSLNRDEQFF
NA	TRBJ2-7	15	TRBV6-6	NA	TGTGCCAGCAGTTTACGGGATCCCAAAATCGACGAGCAGTACTTC	CASSLRDPKIDEQYF
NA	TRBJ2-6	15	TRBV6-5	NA	TGTGCCAGCAGTTACGCGGCCTCTGGGGCCAACGTCCTGACTTTC	CASSYAASGANVLTF
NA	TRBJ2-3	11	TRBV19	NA	TGTGCCAGTACCGGGTCTGATACGCAGTATTTT	CASTGSDTQYF
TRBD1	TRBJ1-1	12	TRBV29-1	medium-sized	TGCAGCGTACAGGGGGCTGACACTGAAGCTTTCTTT	CSVQGADTEAFF
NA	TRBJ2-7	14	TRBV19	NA	TGTGCCAGTAGTAAAGGGGACACCGCCTACGAGCAGTACTTC	CASSKGDTAYEQYF
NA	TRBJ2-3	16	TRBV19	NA	TGTGCCAGTAGTATGACTCCTTTCTATGGGACAGATACGCAGTATTTT	CASSMTPFYGTDTQYF
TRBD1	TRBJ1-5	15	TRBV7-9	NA	TGTGCCAGCAGCTGGGCAGGGGGTAGTGCTCAGCCCCAGCATTTT	CASSWAGGSAQPQHF
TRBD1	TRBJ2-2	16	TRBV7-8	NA	TGTGCCAGCAGCTTCGGGGACAGGGAGGACTCCGGGGAGCTGTTTTTT	CASSFGDREDSGELFF
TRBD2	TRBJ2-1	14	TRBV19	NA	TGTGCCAGTAGTAAGGAGACTAGCAGCTATGAGCAGTTCTTC	CASSKETSSYEQFF
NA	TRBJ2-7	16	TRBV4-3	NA	TGCGCCAGCAGCCAAGATCTAGGGGACAAAGCCTACGAGCAGTACTTC	CASSQDLGDKAYEQYF
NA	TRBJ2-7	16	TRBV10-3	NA	TGTGCCATCAGTGAGTCTCTAGCGTCGGTCTCCTACGAGCAGTACTTC	CAISESLASVSYEQYF
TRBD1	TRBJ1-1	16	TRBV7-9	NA	TGTGCCAGCAGCAGTACACCGGGACAGGGGGCGACTGAAGCTTTCTTT	CASSSTPGQGATEAFF
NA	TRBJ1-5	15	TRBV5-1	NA	TGCGCCAGCAGCCTTTTCCCAGGGGGCAATCAGCCCCAGCATTTT	CASSLFPGGNQPQHF
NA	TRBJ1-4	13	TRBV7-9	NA	TGTGCCAGCAGCTTACAGGGTAATGAAAAACTGTTTTTT	CASSLQGNEKLFF
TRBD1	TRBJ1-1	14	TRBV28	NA	TGTGCCAGCAGGGGGACAGGGATTTTCACTGAAGCTTTCTTT	CASRGTGIFTEAFF
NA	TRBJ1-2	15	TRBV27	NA	TGTGCCAGCAGTTCCCTCGGCAGTAGCGCCTATGGCTACACCTTC	CASSSLGSSAYGYTF
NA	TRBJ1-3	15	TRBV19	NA	TGTGCCAGTAGTATAGATCGGGTCTCTGGAAACACCATATATTTT	CASSIDRVSGNTIYF
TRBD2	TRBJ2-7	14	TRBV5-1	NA	TGCGCCAGCAGCTTCCGCCTAGCGGGAGACGAGCAGTACTTC	CASSFRLAGDEQYF
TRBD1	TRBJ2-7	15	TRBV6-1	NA	TGTGCCAGCAGTCGAACCACAGGGGTCAGCTACGAGCAGTACTTC	CASSRTTGVSYEQYF
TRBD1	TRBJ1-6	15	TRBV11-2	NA	TGTGCCAGCAGCTGGGGACAGATGGGAAATTCACCCCTACACTTT	CASSWGQMGNSPLHF
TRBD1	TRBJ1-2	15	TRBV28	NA	TGTGCCAGCAGTTTAGCCGGGACAGGGTCGTATGGCTACACCTTC	CASSLAGTGSYGYTF
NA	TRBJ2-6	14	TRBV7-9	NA	TGTGCCAGCAGCCGAGGCTCTGGGGCCAACGTCCTGACTTTC	CASSRGSGANVLTF
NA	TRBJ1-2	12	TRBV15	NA	TGTGCCACCAGCAGAGATCGACAGGGCTACACCTTC	CATSRDRQGYTF
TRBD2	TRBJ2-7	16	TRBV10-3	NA	TGTGCCATCAGTGATCCCAAGCGGGAGACAGTTTACGAGCAGTACTTC	CAISDPKRETVYEQYF
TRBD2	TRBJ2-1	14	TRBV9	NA	TGTGCCAGCAGCCCCGGGACTAGTCACAATGAGCAGTTCTTC	CASSPGTSHNEQFF
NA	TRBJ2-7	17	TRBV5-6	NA	TGTGCCAGCAGCCCGAGCCCCTACCTTCCTTCCTCCTACGAGCAGTACTTC	CASSPSPYLPSSYEQYF
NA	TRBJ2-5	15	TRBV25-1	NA	TGTGCCAGCAGCCCTACAGGGGGTCGGCGGGAGAACCAGTACTTC	CASSPTGGRRENQYF
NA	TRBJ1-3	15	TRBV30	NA	TGTGCCTGGAGTGTACTAGGAAACTCTGGAAACACCATATATTTT	CAWSVLGNSGNTIYF
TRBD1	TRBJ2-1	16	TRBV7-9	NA	TGTGCCAGCAGCTGGCCAACAGGGGGAGTTGGAAATGAGCAGTTCTTC	CASSWPTGGVGNEQFF
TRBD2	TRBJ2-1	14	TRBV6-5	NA	TGTGCCAGCACCAAAACTAGCGGGAGGGGGGAGCAGTTCTTC	CASTKTSGRGEQFF
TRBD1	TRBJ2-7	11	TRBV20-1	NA	TGCAGTGGGACAGGGGGCTACGAGCAGTACTTC	CSGTGGYEQYF
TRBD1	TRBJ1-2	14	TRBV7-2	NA	TGTGCCAGCAGCTATAGGGACAGGGGGGATGGCTACACCTTC	CASSYRDRGDGYTF
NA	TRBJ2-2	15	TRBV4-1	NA	TGCGCCAGCAGCCGTGGGGGGTTGGACACCGGGGAGCTGTTTTTT	CASSRGGLDTGELFF
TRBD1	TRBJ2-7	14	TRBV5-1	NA	TGCGCCAGCAGCTATACAGGGGGTGGGTACGAGCAGTACTTC	CASSYTGGGYEQYF